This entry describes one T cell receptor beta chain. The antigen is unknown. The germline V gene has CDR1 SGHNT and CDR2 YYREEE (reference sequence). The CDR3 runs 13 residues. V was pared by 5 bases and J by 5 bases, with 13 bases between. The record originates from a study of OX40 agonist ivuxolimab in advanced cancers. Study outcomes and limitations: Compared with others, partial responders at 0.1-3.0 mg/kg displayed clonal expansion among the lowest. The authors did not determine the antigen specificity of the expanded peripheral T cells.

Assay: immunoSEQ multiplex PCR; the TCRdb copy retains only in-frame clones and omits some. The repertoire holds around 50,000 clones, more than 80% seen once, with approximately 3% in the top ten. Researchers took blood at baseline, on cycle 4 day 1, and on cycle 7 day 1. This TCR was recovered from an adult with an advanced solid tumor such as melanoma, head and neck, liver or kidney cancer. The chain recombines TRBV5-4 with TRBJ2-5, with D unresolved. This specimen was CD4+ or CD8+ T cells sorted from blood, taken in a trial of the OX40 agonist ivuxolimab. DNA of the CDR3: TGTGCCAGCAGTTGGGATTCCGGGGAGACCCAGTACTTC. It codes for CASSWDSGETQYF.